One TCR beta chain is described in this entry. The sample is drawn from a study of T cell changes during pregnancy in multiple sclerosis. The table came from immunoSEQ multiplex PCR; TCRdb's copy has only in-frame clones and leaves some out. The repertoire holds 39,000 or so clones, with 80% to 95% as singletons. The CDR3 covers 13 residues. Germline values: CDR1 MNHNY, CDR2 SVGAGI (reference sequence). The V end lost 6 bases, the J end lost 0 bases, and 7 bases lay between the germline ends. The sample in question was CD4+ T cells from peripheral blood mononuclear cells, obtained after pregnancy. This chain joins TRBV6-6 and TRBJ2-3; D is ambiguous. This sequence was found in a female donor in good health, enrolled as a control in a pregnancy study. CDR3 region: CASRGRSTDTQYF. CDR3 DNA: TGTGCCAGCAGGGGCAGGAGCACAGATACGCAGTATTTT.